These 13 T cell receptor beta chains came from one sample sequenced in a study of identical twins. TCRdb fed the 5' RACE reads into MiXCR, producing one record per CDR3 protein. The table includes around 240,000 distinct CDR3 sequences, under 12% detected once. The sequencing sample was made of memory T cells sorted from blood. The receptors were sampled from a man aged 45 to 65 in good health.

This clonotype was recorded a few times. The chain couples TRBV6-2 or TRBV6-3 to TRBJ2-6, with D unclear. CDR3 length: 17 amino acids. Germline lookup yields CDR1 MNHEY and CDR2 SVGEGT. V lost 3 bases and J lost 0, with 12 bases in between. The CDR3 loop reads CASSYSRRTSGANVLTF. In DNA form, the CDR3 reads TGTGCCAGCAGTTATAGTCGACGGACCTCTGGGGCCAACGTCCTGACTTTC.

This clonotype turned up a few times. The chain recombines TRBV28 with TRBJ1-6; possibly TRBD1 for D (6 bases). Trimming took off 7 bases at V and 7 bases at J, with 14 bases between the two ends. The CDR3 is made up of 14 amino acids. Germline V gives CDR1 MDHEN, CDR2 SYDVKM. For the CDR3, the DNA is TGTGCCAGCAACCTTCTGCAGGGGAATTCACCCCTCCACTTT. Amino acid sequence: CASNLLQGNSPLHF.

There are a few counts of this clonotype. The J gene is TRBJ2-2, the V gene TRBV3-1; TRBD1 matches 9 bases. CDR3 length: 17 residues. Germline loops: CDR1 LGHDT, CDR2 YNNKEL (reference sequence). Losses at the gene ends were 1 base for V and 9 bases for J; bases not matched to a gene: 12. CDR3 bases: TGTGCCAGCAGCCAAGCTCCCGGGACAGGGATCAAACGGGAGCTGTTTTTT. Its protein is CASSQAPGTGIKRELFF.

This clonotype appeared a few times. The chain combines TRBV4-2 with TRBJ1-3; D is unclear. Trimming stripped 4 bases from V and 0 bases from J, with 10 bases between. CDR1 LGHNA and CDR2 YNFKEQ come from the germline V gene. The CDR3 is made up of 15 amino acids. The CDR3 sequence: CASSPGPFSGNTIYF. The CDR3 nucleotides read TGTGCCAGCAGCCCGGGCCCATTCTCTGGAAACACCATATATTTT.

This clonotype was counted at least ten times. The V gene is TRBV7-2, the J gene TRBJ2-1; 10 positions agree with TRBD2. J gave up 8 bases and V 4 bases, and 5 bases lay outside the gene matches. CDR3 length: 14 amino acids. Germline V gives CDR1 SGHTA, CDR2 FQGNSA. The CDR3 DNA sequence: TGTGCCAGCAGCTATTACGGGACTAGCGATGAGCAGTTCTTC. Translated, it gives CASSYYGTSDEQFF.

This clonotype has only a few counts. The chain couples TRBV6-1 to TRBJ2-6; 8 nucleotides agree with TRBD1. CDR1 is MNHNS, CDR2 SASEGT, per germline. The CDR3 sequence is 13 residues long. CDR3 region: CATGAPGANVLTF. The CDR3 DNA reads as TGTGCGACAGGGGCTCCTGGGGCCAACGTCCTGACTTTC.

This clonotype was detected many times. The chain uses TRBV5-1 and TRBJ2-3, with 8 bases fitting TRBD2. The germline V gene has CDR1 SGHRS and CDR2 YFSETQ. This CDR3 is 14 amino acids long. Trimming cost V 5 bases and J 2 bases; bases outside gene matches: 4. In DNA form, the CDR3 reads TGCGCCAGCAGTGCCGGACTAGCCACAGATACGCAGTATTTT. Translated: CASSAGLATDTQYF.

This clonotype was seen at least ten times. The chain links TRBV29-1 to TRBJ2-7, with 7 bases identical to TRBD1. The V and J ends lost 0 bases and 2 bases, in that order; junction bases with no gene match: 7. Germline-derived CDR1 and CDR2 are SQVTM and ANQGSEA. This CDR3 has 15 residues. CDR3 amino acids: CSVEDPTGNTYEQYF. Written as DNA, the CDR3 is TGCAGCGTTGAAGACCCGACAGGGAACACCTACGAGCAGTACTTC.

This clonotype was picked up many times. The chain employs TRBV7-2 and TRBJ2-1; 8 nucleotides align to TRBD2. The V and J ends lost 0 bases and 6 bases, in that order; junction bases with no gene match: 7. The germline CDR1 and CDR2 sequences are SGHTA and FQGNSA. The CDR3 loop spans 16 amino acids. The CDR3 region has the DNA TGTGCCAGCAGCTTAGCGCAAGCGGGAGTCGGCAATGAGCAGTTCTTC. It translates to CASSLAQAGVGNEQFF. Full variable domain (rest looked up from reference TRBV7-2 and TRBJ2-1): GAGVSQSPSNKVTEKGKDVELRCDPISGHTALYWYRQSLGQGLEFLIYFQGNSAPDKSGLPSDRFSAERTGGSVSTLTIQRTQQEDSAVYLCASSLAQAGVGNEQFFGPGTRLTVL.

This chain uses TRBV18 with TRBJ2-1, with 15 bases that match TRBD2. The trim removed 1 base at V and 6 bases at J, leaving 13 bases unmatched. The CDR3 runs to 20 residues. Germline CDR1 KGHSH, CDR2 LQKENI. Here the CDR3 DNA reads TGTGCCAGCTCACCACGTAGGTCCCGGACTAGCGGGAGGGTCCTCAATGAGCAGTTCTTC. This translates into CASSPRRSRTSGRVLNEQFF.

This clonotype has a handful of counts. This chain uses TRBV6-2 or TRBV6-3 with TRBJ2-7; possible D gene TRBD1, 5 bases. This CDR3 is built from 13 residues. With 5 bases removed from V and 6 bases from J, the gap between germline ends came to 14 bases. From germline, CDR1 is MNHEY and CDR2 SVGEGT. CDR3 loop: CASSQNRMGEQYF. CDR3 bases: TGTGCCAGCAGTCAGAACAGGATGGGCGAGCAGTACTTC.

The chain links TRBV30 to TRBJ2-7, with TRBD2 matching 9 bases. CDR1 and CDR2 from the germline V gene are GTSNPN and SVGIG (reference sequence). Germline trimming cut 5 bases from V and 9 bases from J; bases unmatched to any gene: 17. The CDR3 contains 15 residues. CDR3 nucleotide sequence: TGTGCCTGGGGAAGTGCAGCGGGGGGCCCTTCGGGGCAGTACTTC. It yields the protein CAWGSAAGGPSGQYF.

The rearrangement links TRBV4-3 to TRBJ1-5; 8 bases align to TRBD1. Germline CDR1 reads LGHNA; CDR2 reads YSLEER. The CDR3 runs 17 residues. The junction had 13 bases not matched to a gene; V was cut back by 6 bases and J by 3 bases. The CDR3 DNA follows: TGCGCCAGCAGTGCAGGGGGCCCCTTAGAATTCAATCAGCCCCAGCATTTT. Its translation: CASSAGGPLEFNQPQHF.